This T cell receptor (beta chain) was captured in a study of blood T cell repertoires in COVID-19. The data were produced by immunoSEQ multiplex PCR, yet TCRdb's version contains in-frame clones alone and is incomplete. The table has some 270,000 clones, roughly 89% seen once; the top ten hold 1.7%. The specimen was PBMCs or T cells enriched from blood (not recorded which). This TCR was recovered from a woman between 40 and 55 years old who had recovered from COVID-19.

Here the CDR3 reads CASITGGAGSPLHF. CDR3 sequence (DNA): TGTGCCAGCATAACCGGGGGGGCAGGTTCACCCCTCCACTTT. The J gene is TRBJ1-6, the V gene TRBV7-2, with D possibly TRBD1 on 6 matching bases. The CDR3 is 14 residues long. V lost 7 bases and J 9 bases, leaving 16 bases between the germline ends. Germline V gene data show CDR1 as SGHTA and CDR2 as FQGNSA.